This T cell receptor (beta chain) is from a study of blood T cells in healthy people across ages. Study-wide results and limits: It was not known whether donors were CMV positive (a possible confounder of expanded clonotype changes). The unsorted PBMCs prevented any conclusive comparison of naive versus antigen-experienced cells.

Regarding this clonotype: Its antigen is still unknown.

Alongside a J-beta primer mix, a sample-barcoded 5' primer served in a second PCR lasting about 7 to 11 cycles. TCRdb called the 5' RACE reads again in MiXCR, with one record for every CDR3 protein. The data show around 800,000 distinct CDR3 sequences, about 26% seen once. The same sample was also used in a study of T cells of mothers and their children. From that report: Every mother produced more than 8.5 million TCR beta CDR3 reads, whereas every child provided several million. Whether pairs are related or unrelated, thymic selection shapes their TCR recombination output in much the same way.

Sequencing input: blood. This receptor was taken from a boy aged 5-17 years in good health.

The CDR3 loop is CASRSYWAEKLFF. The DNA of the CDR3 is TGTGCCAGCAGATCCTATTGGGCCGAAAAACTGTTTTTT. The chain is built from TRBV28 and TRBJ1-4; unclear D gene. The germline CDR1 and CDR2 sequences are MDHEN and SYDVKM. This CDR3 is built from 13 residues. Trimming removed 6 bases at V and 8 bases at J, with 13 bases between.